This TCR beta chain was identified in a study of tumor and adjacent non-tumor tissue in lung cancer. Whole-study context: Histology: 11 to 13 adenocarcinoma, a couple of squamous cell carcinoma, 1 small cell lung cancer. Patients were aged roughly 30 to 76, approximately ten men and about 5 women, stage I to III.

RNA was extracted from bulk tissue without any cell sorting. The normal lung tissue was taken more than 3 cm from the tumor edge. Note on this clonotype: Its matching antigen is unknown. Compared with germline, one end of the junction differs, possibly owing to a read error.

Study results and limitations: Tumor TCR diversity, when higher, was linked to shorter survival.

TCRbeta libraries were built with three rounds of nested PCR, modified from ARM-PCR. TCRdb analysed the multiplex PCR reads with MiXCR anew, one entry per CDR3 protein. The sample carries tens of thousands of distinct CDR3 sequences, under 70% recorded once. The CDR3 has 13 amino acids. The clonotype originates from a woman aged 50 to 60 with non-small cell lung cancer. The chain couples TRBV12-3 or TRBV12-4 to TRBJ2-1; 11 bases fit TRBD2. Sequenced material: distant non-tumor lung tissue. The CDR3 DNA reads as TGTGCTAGCATACTAGCGGGAGACAATGAGCAGTTCTTC. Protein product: CASILAGDNEQFF.